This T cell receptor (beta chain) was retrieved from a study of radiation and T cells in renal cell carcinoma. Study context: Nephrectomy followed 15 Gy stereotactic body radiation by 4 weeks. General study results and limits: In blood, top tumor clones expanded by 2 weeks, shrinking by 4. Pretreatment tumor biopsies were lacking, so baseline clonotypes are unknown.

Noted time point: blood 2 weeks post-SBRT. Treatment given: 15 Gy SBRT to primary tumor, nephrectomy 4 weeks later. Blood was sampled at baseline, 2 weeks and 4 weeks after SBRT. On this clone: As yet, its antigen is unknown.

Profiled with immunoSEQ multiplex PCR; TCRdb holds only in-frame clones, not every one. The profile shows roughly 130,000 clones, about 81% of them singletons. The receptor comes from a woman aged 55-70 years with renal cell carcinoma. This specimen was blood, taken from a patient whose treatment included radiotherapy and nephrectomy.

DNA for the CDR3: TGTGCCAGCAGCTTAGAGTCGACAGGGGTCACCGGGGAGCTGTTTTTT. It specifies CASSLESTGVTGELFF. The V gene is TRBV7-9, the J gene TRBJ2-2, with 8 bases identical to TRBD1. This CDR3 is built from 16 residues. In germline, CDR1 is SEHNR, CDR2 FQNEAQ (reference sequence). V shed 1 base, J shed 4 bases, and the junction held 5 bases outside the gene matches.